This record concerns one T cell receptor (beta chain) sequence. This record belongs to a study of control samples from healthy donors and cancer patients. Clones were sequenced by immunoSEQ multiplex PCR, and TCRdb holds only the in-frame ones, with some missing. The sample includes 120,000 or so clones, roughly nine tenths of them seen just once. The CDR3 is 16 amino acids. Germline-derived CDR1 and CDR2 are LNHDA and SQIVND (reference sequence). The V gene end was trimmed by 7 bases and the J gene end by 7 bases; junction bases not matched to a gene: 14. Sample: blood. The sequence derives from a woman younger than 30 in good health. The rearrangement links TRBV19 to TRBJ1-5, with TRBD1 identical over 9 bases. The CDR3 DNA reads as TGTGCCAGTACCTCCTACCTCGGGGACAGGGCCCAGCCCCAGCATTTT. Amino acids: CASTSYLGDRAQPQHF. Together with reference TRBV19 and TRBJ1-5, the CDR3 gives the full variable domain: DGGITQSPKYLFRKEGQNVTLSCEQNLNHDAMYWYRQDPGQGLRLIYYSQIVNDFQKGDIAEGYSVSREKKESFPLTVTSAQKNPTAFYLCASTSYLGDRAQPQHFGDGTRLSIL.